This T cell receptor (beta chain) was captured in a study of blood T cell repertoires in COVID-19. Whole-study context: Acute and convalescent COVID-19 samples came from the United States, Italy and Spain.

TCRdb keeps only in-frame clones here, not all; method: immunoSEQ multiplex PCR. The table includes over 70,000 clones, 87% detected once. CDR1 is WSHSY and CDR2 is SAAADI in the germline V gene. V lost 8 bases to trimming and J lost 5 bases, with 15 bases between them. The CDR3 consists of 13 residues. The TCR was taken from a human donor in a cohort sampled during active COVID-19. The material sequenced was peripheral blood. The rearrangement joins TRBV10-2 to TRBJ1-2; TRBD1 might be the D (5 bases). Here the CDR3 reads CASGSLDSYGYTF. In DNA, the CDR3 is TGCGCCAGCGGTAGTCTTGACAGTTATGGCTACACCTTC.